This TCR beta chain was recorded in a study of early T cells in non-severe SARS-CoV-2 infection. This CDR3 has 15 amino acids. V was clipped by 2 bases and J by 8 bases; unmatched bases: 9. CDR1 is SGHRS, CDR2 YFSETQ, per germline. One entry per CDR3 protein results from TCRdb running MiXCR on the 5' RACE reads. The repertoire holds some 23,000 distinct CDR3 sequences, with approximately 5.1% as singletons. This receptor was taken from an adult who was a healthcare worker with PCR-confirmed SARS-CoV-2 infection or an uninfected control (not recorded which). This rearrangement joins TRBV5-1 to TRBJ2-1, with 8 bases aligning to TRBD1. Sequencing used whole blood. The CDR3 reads CASSFIGQGADEQFF. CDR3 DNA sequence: TGCGCCAGCAGCTTTATAGGACAGGGCGCCGATGAGCAGTTCTTC. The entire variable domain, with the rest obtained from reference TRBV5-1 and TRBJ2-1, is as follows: KAGVTQTPRYLIKTRGQQVTLSCSPISGHRSVSWYQQTPGQGLQFLFEYFSETQRNKGNFPGRFSGRQFSNSRSEMNVSTLELGDSALYLCASSFIGQGADEQFFGPGTRLTVL.